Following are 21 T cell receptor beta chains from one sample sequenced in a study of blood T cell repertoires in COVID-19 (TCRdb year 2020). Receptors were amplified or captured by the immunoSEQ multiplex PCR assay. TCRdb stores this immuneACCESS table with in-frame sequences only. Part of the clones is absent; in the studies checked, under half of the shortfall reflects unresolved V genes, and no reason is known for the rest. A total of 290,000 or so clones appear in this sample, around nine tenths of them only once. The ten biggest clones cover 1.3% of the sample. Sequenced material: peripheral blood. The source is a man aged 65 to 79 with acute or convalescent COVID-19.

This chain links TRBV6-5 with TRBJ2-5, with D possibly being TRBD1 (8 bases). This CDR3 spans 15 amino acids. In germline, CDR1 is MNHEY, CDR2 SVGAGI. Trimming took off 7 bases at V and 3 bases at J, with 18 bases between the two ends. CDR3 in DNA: TGTGCCAGCACCAGGGGGCGGGGGAGGGAAGAGACCCAGTACTTC. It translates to CASTRGRGREETQYF.

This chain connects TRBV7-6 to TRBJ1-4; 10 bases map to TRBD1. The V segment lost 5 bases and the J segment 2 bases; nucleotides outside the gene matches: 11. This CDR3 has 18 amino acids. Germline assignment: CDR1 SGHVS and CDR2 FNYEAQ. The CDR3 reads CASSRPRQGAMTNEKLFF. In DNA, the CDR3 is TGTGCCAGCAGCCGCCCCCGACAGGGGGCTATGACTAATGAAAAACTGTTTTTT.

CDR3 loop: CASSYSGTRARNEQFF. CDR3 in DNA: TGTGCCAGCAGCTATTCCGGGACTAGGGCACGCAATGAGCAGTTCTTC. The rearrangement uses TRBV5-4 and TRBJ2-1; 8 nucleotides line up with TRBD2. The germline CDR1 and CDR2 sequences are SGHNT and YYREEE (reference sequence). The CDR3 runs 16 residues. J lost 6 bases, V lost 3 bases, and 11 bases had no gene match.

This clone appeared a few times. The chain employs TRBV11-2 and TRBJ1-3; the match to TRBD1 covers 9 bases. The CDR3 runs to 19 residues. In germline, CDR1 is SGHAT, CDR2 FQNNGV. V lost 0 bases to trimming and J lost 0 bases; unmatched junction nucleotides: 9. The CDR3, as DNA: TGTGCCAGCAGCTTAGATTTAGGACAGGGGACCCTCTCTGGAAACACCATATATTTT. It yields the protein CASSLDLGQGTLSGNTIYF.

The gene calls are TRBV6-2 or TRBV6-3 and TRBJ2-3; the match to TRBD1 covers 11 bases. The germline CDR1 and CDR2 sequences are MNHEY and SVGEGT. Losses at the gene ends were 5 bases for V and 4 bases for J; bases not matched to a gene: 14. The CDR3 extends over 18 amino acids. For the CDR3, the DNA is TGTGCCAGCAGTACAAGGAACTCCGGGACAGGGGGTGCAGATACGCAGTATTTT. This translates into CASSTRNSGTGGADTQYF.

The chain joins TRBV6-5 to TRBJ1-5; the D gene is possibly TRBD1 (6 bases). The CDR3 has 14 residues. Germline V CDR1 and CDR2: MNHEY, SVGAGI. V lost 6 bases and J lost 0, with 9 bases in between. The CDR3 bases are TGTGCCAGCAGCAGGGGCTATAGCAATCAGCCCCAGCATTTT. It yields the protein CASSRGYSNQPQHF.

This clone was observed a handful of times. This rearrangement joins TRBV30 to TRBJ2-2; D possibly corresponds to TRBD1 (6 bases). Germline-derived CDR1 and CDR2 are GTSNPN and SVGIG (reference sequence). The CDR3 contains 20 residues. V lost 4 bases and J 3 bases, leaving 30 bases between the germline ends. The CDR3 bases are TGTGCCTGGACCTTCCTAAGAACTTTCCCTAGACAGGAGGACACCGGGGAGCTGTTTTTT. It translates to CAWTFLRTFPRQEDTGELFF. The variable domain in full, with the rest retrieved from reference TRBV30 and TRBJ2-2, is SQTIHQWPATLVQPVGSPLSLECTVEGTSNPNLYWYRQAAGRGLQLLFYSVGIGQISSEVPQNLSASRPQDRQFILSSKKLLLSDSGFYLCAWTFLRTFPRQEDTGELFFGEGSRLTVL.

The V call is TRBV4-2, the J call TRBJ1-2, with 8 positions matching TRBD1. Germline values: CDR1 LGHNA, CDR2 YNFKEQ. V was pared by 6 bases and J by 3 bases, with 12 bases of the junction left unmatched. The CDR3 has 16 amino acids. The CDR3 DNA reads TGTGCCAGCAGTCTCTCCGGACAGGGAAATGACTATGGCTACACCTTC. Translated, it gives CASSLSGQGNDYGYTF.

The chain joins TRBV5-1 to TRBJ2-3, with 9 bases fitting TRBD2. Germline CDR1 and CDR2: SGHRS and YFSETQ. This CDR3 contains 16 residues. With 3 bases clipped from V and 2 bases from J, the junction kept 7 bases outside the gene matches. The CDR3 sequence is CASSSPQRGVTDTQYF. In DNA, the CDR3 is TGCGCCAGCAGCTCCCCGCAGCGGGGGGTCACAGATACGCAGTATTTT.

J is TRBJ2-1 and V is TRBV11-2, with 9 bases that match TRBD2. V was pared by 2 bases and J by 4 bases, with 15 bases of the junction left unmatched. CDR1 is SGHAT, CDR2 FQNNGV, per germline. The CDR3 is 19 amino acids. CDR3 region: CASSLMFGWAGGPYNEQFF. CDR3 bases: TGTGCCAGCAGCTTAATGTTTGGTTGGGCGGGAGGGCCTTACAATGAGCAGTTCTTC.

Here the CDR3 reads CASSTDREGYTF. The CDR3 DNA follows: TGCGCCAGCAGCACAGACAGGGAAGGCTACACCTTC. The rearrangement joins TRBV5-1 to TRBJ1-2, with TRBD1 matching 7 bases. Germline lookup yields CDR1 SGHRS and CDR2 YFSETQ. J lost 8 bases, V lost 4 bases, and 5 bases had no gene match. This CDR3 spans 12 amino acids.

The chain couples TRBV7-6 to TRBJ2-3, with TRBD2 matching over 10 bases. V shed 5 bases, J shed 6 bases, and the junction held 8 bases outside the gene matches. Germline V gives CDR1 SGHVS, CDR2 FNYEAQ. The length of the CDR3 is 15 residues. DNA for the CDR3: TGTGCCAGCAGCCCCAGACTAGCGGGCGGGGATACGCAGTATTTT. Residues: CASSPRLAGGDTQYF. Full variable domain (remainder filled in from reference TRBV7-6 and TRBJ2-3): GAGVSQSPRYKVTKRGQDVALRCDPISGHVSLYWYRQALGQGPEFLTYFNYEAQQDKSGLPNDRFSAERPEGSISTLTIQRTEQRDSAMYRCASSPRLAGGDTQYFGPGTRLTVL.

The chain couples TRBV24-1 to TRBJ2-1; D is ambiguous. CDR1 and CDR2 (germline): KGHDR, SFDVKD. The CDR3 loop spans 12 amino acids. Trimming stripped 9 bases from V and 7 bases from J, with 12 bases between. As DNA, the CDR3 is TGTGCCACCGCTCAAAACGCGAATGAGCAGTTCTTC. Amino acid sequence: CATAQNANEQFF.

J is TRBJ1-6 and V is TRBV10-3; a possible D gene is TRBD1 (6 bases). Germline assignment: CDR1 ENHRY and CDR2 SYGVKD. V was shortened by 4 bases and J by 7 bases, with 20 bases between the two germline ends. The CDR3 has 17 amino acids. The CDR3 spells CAISANPAGHRNSPLHF. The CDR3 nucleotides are TGTGCCATCAGTGCGAACCCAGCGGGACATAGGAATTCACCCCTCCACTTT.

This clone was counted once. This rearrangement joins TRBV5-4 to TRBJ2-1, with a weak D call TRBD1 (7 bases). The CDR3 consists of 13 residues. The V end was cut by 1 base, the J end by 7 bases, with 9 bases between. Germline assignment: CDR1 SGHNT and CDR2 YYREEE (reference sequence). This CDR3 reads CASSLPGGNEQFF. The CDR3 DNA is TGTGCCAGCAGCTTGCCAGGGGGGAATGAGCAGTTCTTC.

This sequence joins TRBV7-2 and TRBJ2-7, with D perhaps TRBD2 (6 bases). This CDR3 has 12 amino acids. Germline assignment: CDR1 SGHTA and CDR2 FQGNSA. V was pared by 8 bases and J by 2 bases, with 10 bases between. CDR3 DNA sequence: TGTGCCAGCGGCGGGAATACCTACGAGCAGTACTTC. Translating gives CASGGNTYEQYF.

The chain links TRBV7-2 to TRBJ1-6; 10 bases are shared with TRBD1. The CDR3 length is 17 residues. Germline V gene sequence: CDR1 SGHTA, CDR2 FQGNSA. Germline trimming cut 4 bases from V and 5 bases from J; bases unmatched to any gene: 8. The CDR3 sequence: CASSYQGQGINNSPLHF. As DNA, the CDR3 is TGTGCCAGCAGCTACCAGGGACAGGGGATAAATAATTCACCCCTCCACTTT.

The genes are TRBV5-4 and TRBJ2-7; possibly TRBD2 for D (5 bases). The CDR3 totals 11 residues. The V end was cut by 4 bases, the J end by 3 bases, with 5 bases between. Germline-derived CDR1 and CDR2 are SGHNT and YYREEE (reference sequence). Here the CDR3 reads CASSRDYEQYF. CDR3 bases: TGTGCCAGCAGCCGGGACTACGAGCAGTACTTC.

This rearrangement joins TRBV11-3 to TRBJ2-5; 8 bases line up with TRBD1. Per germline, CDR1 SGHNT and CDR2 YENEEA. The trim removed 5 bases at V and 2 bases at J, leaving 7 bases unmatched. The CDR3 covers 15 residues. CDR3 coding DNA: TGTGCCAGCAGCACCGGACAGGGCAAACAAGAGACCCAGTACTTC. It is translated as CASSTGQGKQETQYF. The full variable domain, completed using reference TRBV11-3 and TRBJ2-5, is EAGVVQSPRYKIIEKKQPVAFWCNPISGHNTLYWYLQNLGQGPELLIRYENEEAVDDSQLPKDRFSAERLKGVDSTLKIQPAELGDSAVYLCASSTGQGKQETQYFGPGTRLLVL.

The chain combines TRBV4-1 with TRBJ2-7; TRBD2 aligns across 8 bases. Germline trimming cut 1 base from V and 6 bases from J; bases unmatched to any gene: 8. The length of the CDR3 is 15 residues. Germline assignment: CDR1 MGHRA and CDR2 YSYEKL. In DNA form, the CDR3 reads TGCGCCAGCAGCCAAGGAGTAGCGGGGTTCCGCGAGCAGTACTTC. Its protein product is CASSQGVAGFREQYF.

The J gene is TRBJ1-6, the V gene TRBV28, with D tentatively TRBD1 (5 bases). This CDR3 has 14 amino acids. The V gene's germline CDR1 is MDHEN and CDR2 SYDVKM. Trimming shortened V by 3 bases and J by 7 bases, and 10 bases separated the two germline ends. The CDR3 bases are TGTGCCAGCAGTTTGGGGCAGCAAAATTCACCCCTCCACTTT. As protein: CASSLGQQNSPLHF.